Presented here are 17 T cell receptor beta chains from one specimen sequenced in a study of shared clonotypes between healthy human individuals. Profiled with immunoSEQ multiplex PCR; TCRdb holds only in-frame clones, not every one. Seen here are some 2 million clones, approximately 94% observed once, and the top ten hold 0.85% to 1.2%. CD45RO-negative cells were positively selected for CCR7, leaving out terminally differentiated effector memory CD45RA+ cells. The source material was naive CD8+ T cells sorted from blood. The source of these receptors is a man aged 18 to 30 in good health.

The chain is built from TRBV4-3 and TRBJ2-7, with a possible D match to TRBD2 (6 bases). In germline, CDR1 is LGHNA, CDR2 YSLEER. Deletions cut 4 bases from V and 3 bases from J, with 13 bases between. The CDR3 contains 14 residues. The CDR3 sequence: CASSLAGRIYEQYF. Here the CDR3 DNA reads TGCGCCAGCAGCCTCGCCGGGAGAATCTACGAGCAGTACTTC.

Written as DNA, the CDR3 is TGCGCCAGCCAGACAGTTTCGGACAATGAGCAGTTCTTC. It yields the protein CASQTVSDNEQFF. The rearrangement joins TRBV10-2 to TRBJ2-1, with D maybe TRBD1 (5 bases). The CDR3 runs 13 residues. The V end was cut by 8 bases, the J end by 5 bases, with 13 bases between. Germline V gene sequence: CDR1 WSHSY, CDR2 SAAADI.

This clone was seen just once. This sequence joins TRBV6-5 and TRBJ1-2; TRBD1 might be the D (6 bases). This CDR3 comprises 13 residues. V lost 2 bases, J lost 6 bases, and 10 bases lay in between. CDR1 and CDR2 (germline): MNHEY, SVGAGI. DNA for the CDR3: TGTGCCAGCAGTTACCAGGGGTCTAATGGCTACACCTTC. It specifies CASSYQGSNGYTF.

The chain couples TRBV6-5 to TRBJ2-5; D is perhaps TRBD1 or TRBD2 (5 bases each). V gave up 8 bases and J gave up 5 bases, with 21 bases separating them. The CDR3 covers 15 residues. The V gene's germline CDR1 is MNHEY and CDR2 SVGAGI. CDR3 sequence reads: CASSRVDRDPETQYF. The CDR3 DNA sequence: TGTGCCAGCTCCAGGGTTGATCGGGACCCCGAGACCCAGTACTTC.

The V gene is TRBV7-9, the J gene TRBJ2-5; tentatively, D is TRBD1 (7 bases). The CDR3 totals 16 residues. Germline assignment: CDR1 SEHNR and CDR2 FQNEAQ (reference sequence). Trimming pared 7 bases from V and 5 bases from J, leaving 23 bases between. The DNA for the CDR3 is TGTGCCAGCACGCCTCGAACAGGGGAGGTCTGGGAGACCCAGTACTTC. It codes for CASTPRTGEVWETQYF.

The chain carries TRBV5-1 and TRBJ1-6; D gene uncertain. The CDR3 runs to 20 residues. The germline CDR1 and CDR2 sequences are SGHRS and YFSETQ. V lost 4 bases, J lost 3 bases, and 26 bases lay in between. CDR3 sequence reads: CASSQHPSKTESFYNSPLHF. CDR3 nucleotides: TGCGCCAGCAGCCAACACCCATCGAAGACGGAAAGCTTCTATAATTCACCCCTCCACTTT.

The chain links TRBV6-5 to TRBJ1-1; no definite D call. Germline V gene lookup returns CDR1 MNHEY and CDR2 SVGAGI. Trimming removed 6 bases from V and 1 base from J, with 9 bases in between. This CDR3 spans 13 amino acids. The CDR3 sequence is CASRELSNTEAFF. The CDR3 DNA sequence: TGTGCCAGCAGGGAGCTCTCGAACACTGAAGCTTTCTTT.

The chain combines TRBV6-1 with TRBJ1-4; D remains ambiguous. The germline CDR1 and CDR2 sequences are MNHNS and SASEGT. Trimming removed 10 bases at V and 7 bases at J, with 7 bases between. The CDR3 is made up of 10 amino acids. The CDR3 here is CATGLEKLFF. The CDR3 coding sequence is TGTGCCACCGGACTTGAAAAACTGTTTTTT.

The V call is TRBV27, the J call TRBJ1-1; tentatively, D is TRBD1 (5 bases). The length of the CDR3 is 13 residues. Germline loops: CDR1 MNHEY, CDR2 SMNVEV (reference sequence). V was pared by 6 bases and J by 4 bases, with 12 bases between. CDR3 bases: TGTGCCAGCAGCTGGGGGTTTGGCACTGAAGCTTTCTTT. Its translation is CASSWGFGTEAFF.

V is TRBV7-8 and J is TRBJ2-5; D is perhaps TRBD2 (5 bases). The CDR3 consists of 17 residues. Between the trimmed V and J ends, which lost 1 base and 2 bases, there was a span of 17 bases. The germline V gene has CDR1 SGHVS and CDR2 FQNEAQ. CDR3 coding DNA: TGTGCCAGCAGCTTAGTGGTTTCAGGCGGCGGGCAAGAGACCCAGTACTTC. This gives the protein CASSLVVSGGGQETQYF.

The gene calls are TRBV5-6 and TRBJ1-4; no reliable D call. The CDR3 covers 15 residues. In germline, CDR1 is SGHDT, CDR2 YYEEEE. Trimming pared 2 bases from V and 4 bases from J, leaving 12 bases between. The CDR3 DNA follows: TGTGCCAGCAGCTTATGGGGTCAATATAATGAAAAACTGTTTTTT. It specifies CASSLWGQYNEKLFF.

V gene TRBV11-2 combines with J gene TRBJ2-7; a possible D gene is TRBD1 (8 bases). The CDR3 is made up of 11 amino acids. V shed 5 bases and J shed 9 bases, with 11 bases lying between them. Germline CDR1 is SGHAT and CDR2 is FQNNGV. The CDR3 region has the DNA TGTGCCAGCAGCACAGGGGGGGGGCAGTACTTC. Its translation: CASSTGGGQYF.

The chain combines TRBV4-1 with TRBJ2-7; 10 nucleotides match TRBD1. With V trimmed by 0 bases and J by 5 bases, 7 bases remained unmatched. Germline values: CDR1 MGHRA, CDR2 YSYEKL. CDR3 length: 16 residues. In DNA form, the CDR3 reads TGCGCCAGCAGCCAAGAGGGCGGGACAGGGGTCAACGAGCAGTACTTC. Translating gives CASSQEGGTGVNEQYF.

The CDR3 here is CASSQGTGGSGYEQYF. CDR3 nucleotides: TGCGCCAGCAGCCAAGGGACAGGCGGGTCAGGTTACGAGCAGTACTTC. The chain couples TRBV4-3 to TRBJ2-7, with 7 nucleotides matching TRBD1. The CDR3 consists of 16 residues. CDR1 is LGHNA, CDR2 YSLEER, per germline. Unmatched junction bases numbered 10, after V lost 1 base and J lost 4 bases.

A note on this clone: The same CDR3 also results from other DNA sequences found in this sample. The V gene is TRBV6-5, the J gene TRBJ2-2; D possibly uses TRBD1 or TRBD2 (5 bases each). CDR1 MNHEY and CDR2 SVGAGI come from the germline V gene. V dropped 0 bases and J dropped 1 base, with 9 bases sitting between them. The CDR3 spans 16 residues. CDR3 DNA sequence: TGTGCCAGCAGTTACTCGGTGGGGGAGAACACCGGGGAGCTGTTTTTT. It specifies CASSYSVGENTGELFF.

The chain's CDR3 is CASSMIRGDTQYF. The CDR3 DNA reads TGTGCCAGTAGTATGATAAGGGGCGATACGCAGTATTTT. This chain joins TRBV19 and TRBJ2-3; TRBD1 is a possible D gene (5 bases). Germline assignment: CDR1 LNHDA and CDR2 SQIVND (reference sequence). CDR3 size: 13 residues. Trimming removed 3 bases from V and 6 bases from J, with 10 bases in between. Drawing the rest from reference TRBV19 and TRBJ2-3, the complete variable domain is DGGITQSPKYLFRKEGQNVTLSCEQNLNHDAMYWYRQDPGQGLRLIYYSQIVNDFQKGDIAEGYSVSREKKESFPLTVTSAQKNPTAFYLCASSMIRGDTQYFGPGTRLTVL.

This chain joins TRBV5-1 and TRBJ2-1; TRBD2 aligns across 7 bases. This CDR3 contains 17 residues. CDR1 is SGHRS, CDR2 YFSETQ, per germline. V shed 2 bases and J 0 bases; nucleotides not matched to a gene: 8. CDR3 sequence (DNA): TGCGCCAGCAGCTTAGCGGGATTAAGCAGCTCCTACAATGAGCAGTTCTTC. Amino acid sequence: CASSLAGLSSSYNEQFF. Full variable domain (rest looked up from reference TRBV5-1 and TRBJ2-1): KAGVTQTPRYLIKTRGQQVTLSCSPISGHRSVSWYQQTPGQGLQFLFEYFSETQRNKGNFPGRFSGRQFSNSRSEMNVSTLELGDSALYLCASSLAGLSSSYNEQFFGPGTRLTVL.